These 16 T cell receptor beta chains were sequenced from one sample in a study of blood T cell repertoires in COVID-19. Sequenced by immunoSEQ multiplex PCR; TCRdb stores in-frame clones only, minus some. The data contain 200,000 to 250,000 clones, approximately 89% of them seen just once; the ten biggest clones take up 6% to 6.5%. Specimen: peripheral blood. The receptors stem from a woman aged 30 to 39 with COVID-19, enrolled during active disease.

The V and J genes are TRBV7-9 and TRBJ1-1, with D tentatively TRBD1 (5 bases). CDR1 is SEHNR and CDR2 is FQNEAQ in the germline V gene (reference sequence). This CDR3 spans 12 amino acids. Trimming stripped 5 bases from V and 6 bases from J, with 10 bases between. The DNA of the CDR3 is TGTGCCAGCAGCCTGACAGAATCTGAAGCTTTCTTT. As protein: CASSLTESEAFF.

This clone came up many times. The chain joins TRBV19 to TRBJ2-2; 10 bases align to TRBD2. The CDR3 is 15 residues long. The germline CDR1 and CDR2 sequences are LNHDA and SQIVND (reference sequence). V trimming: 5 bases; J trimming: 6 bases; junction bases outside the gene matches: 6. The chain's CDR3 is CASSGLAGESGELFF. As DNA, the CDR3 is TGTGCCAGTAGTGGGCTAGCGGGAGAATCCGGGGAGCTGTTTTTT.

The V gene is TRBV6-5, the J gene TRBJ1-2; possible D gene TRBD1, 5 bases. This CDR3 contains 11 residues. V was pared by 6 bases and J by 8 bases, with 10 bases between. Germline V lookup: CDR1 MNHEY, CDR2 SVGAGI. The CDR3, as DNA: TGTGCCAGCAGCAAGGGGAGGGGCTACACCTTC. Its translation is CASSKGRGYTF.

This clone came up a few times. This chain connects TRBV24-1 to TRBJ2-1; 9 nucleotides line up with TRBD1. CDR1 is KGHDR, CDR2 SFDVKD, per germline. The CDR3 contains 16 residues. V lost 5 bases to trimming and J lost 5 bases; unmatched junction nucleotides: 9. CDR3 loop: CATSAGNRGLDNEQFF. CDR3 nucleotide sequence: TGTGCCACCAGTGCCGGAAACAGGGGGCTGGACAATGAGCAGTTCTTC.

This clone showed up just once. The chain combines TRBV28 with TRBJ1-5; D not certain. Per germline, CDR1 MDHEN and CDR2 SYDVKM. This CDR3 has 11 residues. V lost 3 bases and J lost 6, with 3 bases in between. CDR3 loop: CASSFSQPQHF. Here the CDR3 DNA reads TGTGCCAGCAGTTTCTCTCAGCCCCAGCATTTT.

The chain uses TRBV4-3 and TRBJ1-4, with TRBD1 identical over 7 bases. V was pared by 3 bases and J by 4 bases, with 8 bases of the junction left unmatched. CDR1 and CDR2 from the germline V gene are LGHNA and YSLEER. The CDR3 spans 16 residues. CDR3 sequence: CASSHRAQGINEKLFF. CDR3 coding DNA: TGCGCCAGCAGCCACCGGGCACAGGGGATTAATGAAAAACTGTTTTTT.

As DNA, the CDR3 is TGTGCCAGCAGTGAGGGAGGGCGAGGGGAGACCCAGTACTTC. The encoded protein is CASSEGGRGETQYF. The V gene is TRBV2, the J gene TRBJ2-5; 7 bases are shared with TRBD2. The CDR3 runs 14 residues. The germline V gene has CDR1 SNHLY and CDR2 FYNNEI. Unmatched junction bases numbered 6, after V lost 3 bases and J lost 5 bases.

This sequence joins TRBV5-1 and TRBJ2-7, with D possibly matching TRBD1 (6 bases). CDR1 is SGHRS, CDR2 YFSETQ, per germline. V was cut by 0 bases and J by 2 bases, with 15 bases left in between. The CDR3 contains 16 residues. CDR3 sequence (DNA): TGCGCCAGCAGCTTGGGGGACAAGAGAGTTCCCTACGAGCAGTACTTC. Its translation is CASSLGDKRVPYEQYF.

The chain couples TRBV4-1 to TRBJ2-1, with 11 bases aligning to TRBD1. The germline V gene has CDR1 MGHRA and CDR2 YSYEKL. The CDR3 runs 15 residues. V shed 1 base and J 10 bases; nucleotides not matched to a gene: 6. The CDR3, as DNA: TGCGCCAGCAGCCAAGGGACAGGGGGCCTGCGCGAGCAGTTCTTC. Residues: CASSQGTGGLREQFF.

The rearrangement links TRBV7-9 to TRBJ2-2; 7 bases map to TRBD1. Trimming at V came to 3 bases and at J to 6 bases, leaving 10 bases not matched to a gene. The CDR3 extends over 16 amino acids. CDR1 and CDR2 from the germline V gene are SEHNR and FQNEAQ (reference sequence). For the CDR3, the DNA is TGTGCCAGCAGCTTCCCGACAGGGCTGAGCCCCGGGGAGCTGTTTTTT. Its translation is CASSFPTGLSPGELFF.

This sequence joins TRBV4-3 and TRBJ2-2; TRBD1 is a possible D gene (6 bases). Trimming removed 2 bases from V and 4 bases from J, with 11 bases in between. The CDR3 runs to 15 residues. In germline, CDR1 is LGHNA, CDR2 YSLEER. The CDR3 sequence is CASSQMGAGTGELFF. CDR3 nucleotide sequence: TGCGCCAGCAGCCAAATGGGGGCCGGCACCGGGGAGCTGTTTTTT.

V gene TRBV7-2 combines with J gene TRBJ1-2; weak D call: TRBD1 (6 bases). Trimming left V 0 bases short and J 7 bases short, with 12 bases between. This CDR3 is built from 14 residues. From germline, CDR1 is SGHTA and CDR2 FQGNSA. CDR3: CASSLARTDFGYTF. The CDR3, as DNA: TGTGCCAGCAGCTTAGCCCGGACAGATTTTGGCTACACCTTC.

The CDR3 nucleotides are TGCGCCAGCAGCTTGGTATCCGGGGAGCTGTTTTTT. Translating it yields CASSLVSGELFF. The chain links TRBV5-1 to TRBJ2-2; unclear D gene. V was shortened by 0 bases and J by 6 bases, with 3 bases between the two germline ends. This CDR3 spans 12 amino acids. CDR1 is SGHRS, CDR2 YFSETQ, per germline.

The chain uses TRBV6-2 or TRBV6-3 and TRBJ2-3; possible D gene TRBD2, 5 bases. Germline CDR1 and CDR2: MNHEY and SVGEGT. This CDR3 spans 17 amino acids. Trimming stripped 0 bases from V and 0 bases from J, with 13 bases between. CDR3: CASSYSLLGDSTDTQYF. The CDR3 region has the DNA TGTGCCAGCAGTTACTCCCTACTCGGGGATAGCACAGATACGCAGTATTTT.

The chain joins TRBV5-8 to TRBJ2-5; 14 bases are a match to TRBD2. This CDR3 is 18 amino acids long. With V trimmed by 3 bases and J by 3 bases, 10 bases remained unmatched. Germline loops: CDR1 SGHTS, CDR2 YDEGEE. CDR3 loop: CASSSASGTSGGKETQYF. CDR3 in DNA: TGTGCCAGCAGCTCGGCGTCCGGGACTAGCGGGGGTAAAGAGACCCAGTACTTC.

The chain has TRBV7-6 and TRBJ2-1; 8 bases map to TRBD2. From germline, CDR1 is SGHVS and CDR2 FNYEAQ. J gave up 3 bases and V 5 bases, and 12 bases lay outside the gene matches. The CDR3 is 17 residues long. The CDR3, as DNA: TGTGCCAGCAGCCCCCCCCGGCGGGGGGATTTCTACAATGAGCAGTTCTTC. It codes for CASSPPRRGDFYNEQFF. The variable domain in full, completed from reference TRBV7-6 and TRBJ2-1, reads GAGVSQSPRYKVTKRGQDVALRCDPISGHVSLYWYRQALGQGPEFLTYFNYEAQQDKSGLPNDRFSAERPEGSISTLTIQRTEQRDSAMYRCASSPPRRGDFYNEQFFGPGTRLTVL.